This is a list of T cell receptor beta chains from one sample in a study. From the 5' RACE reads, TCRdb called clonotypes with MiXCR, one entry per CDR3 protein. The repertoire holds tens of thousands of distinct CDR3 sequences, roughly a fifth seen once, with just over 4% in the top ten. The specimen sequenced was Tregs sorted from blood. Receptors originate from a female donor with breast cancer. Both conserved end residues are part of each CDR3. A D gene is named only where the DNA matches it firmly. Size is omitted from some rows. Given values are once, few, many or a class for expanded clones.

V gene	D gene	J gene	clone size	CDR3 protein	CDR3 DNA
TRBV4-3	.	TRBJ2-7	many	CASSQDLTGHYEQYF	TGCGCCAGCAGCCAAGACTTGACAGGCCACTACGAGCAGTACTTC
TRBV9	.	TRBJ2-7	few	CASSPQDNPGEQYF	TGTGCCAGCAGCCCCCAGGACAACCCGGGGGAGCAGTACTTC
TRBV7-3	TRBD1	TRBJ2-7	.	CASSRGQGAYEQYF	TGTGCCAGCAGCAGGGGACAGGGTGCCTACGAGCAGTACTTC
TRBV5-1	.	TRBJ2-1	many	CASSRGTISHEQFF	TGCGCCAGCAGCCGGGGGACCATCTCCCATGAGCAGTTCTTC
TRBV20-1	.	TRBJ2-5	many	CSSPKSGNQETQYF	TGCAGTAGCCCGAAAAGCGGAAACCAAGAGACCCAGTACTTC
TRBV7-9	.	TRBJ2-3	.	CASSRGGGGADTQYF	TGTGCCAGCAGCCGGGGTGGAGGGGGCGCCGATACGCAGTATTTT
TRBV20-1	TRBD2	TRBJ2-3	medium-sized	CSAQDSGSSTDTQYF	TGCAGTGCTCAAGATAGCGGGAGTAGCACAGATACGCAGTATTTT
TRBV6-6	.	TRBJ2-5	many	CASSYAGRTQYF	TGTGCCAGCAGTTACGCAGGAAGGACCCAGTACTTC
TRBV20-1	TRBD1	TRBJ2-1	many	CSARVDRAYNEQFF	TGCAGTGCTAGAGTAGACAGGGCCTACAATGAGCAGTTCTTC
TRBV4-1	.	TRBJ2-7	few	CASSRGRSGTYEQYF	TGCGCCAGCAGCCGAGGAAGATCAGGGACCTACGAGCAGTACTTC
TRBV5-1	TRBD1	TRBJ1-1	medium-sized	CASRETGMGTEAFF	TGCGCCAGCAGGGAGACAGGGATGGGCACTGAAGCTTTCTTT
TRBV7-9	.	TRBJ2-7	few	CASSEQNYEQYF	TGTGCCAGCAGCGAACAGAATTACGAGCAGTACTTC
TRBV6-5	TRBD1	TRBJ2-7	many	CASRQTGYLSYEQYF	TGTGCCAGCAGGCAGACAGGGTATTTGTCCTACGAGCAGTACTTC
TRBV28	.	TRBJ2-7	many	CASRSLGANYEQYF	TGTGCCAGCAGGTCCTTGGGGGCCAACTACGAGCAGTACTTC
TRBV28	.	TRBJ1-3	.	CASSLFLGGNTIYF	TGTGCCAGCAGTTTATTTTTGGGGGGAAACACCATATATTTT
TRBV4-1	.	TRBJ1-1	few	CASSQDGSLTEAFF	TGCGCCAGCAGCCAAGACGGCAGTCTAACTGAAGCTTTCTTT
TRBV29-1	TRBD1	TRBJ2-5	.	CSAAGTGWGETQYF	TGCAGCGCAGCCGGGACAGGGTGGGGCGAGACCCAGTACTTC
TRBV28	TRBD1	TRBJ1-5	few	CASSFLTGVEHF	TGTGCCAGCAGTTTCCTTACAGGGGTAGAGCATTTT
TRBV4-1	.	TRBJ2-3	many	CASSIGGDTQYF	TGCGCCAGCAGTATCGGAGGAGATACGCAGTATTTT
TRBV29-1	.	TRBJ1-2	few	CSVEGLLRGYTF	TGCAGCGTTGAAGGACTACTTCGGGGCTACACCTTC
TRBV9	.	TRBJ2-3	.	CASSVGTSSTDTQYF	TGTGCCAGCAGCGTGGGGACCTCTAGCACAGATACGCAGTATTTT
TRBV10-3	.	TRBJ2-3	few	CAITAGVGDTQYF	TGTGCCATCACCGCCGGGGTCGGGGATACGCAGTATTTT
TRBV7-6	TRBD2	TRBJ2-1	few	CASSSLSGRAGEQFF	TGTGCCAGCAGCTCCCTCAGTGGGAGGGCCGGTGAGCAGTTCTTC
TRBV5-1	.	TRBJ2-1	many	CASSLAYNEQFF	TGCGCCAGCAGCTTGGCCTACAATGAGCAGTTCTTC
TRBV6-1	.	TRBJ2-5	many	CASSEYGYQETQYF	TGTGCCAGCAGTGAATACGGTTACCAAGAGACCCAGTACTTC
TRBV5-4	TRBD1	TRBJ2-3	.	CASSPGTDSTDTQYF	TGTGCCAGCAGCCCAGGGACAGACAGCACAGATACGCAGTATTTT
TRBV5-4	.	TRBJ2-1	many	CASSLVAGRNNEQFF	TGTGCCAGCAGCTTGGTTGCGGGAAGAAACAATGAGCAGTTCTTC
TRBV7-9	.	TRBJ1-5	few	CASSLASGYQPQHF	TGTGCCAGCAGCTTAGCGTCCGGGTATCAGCCCCAGCATTTT
TRBV4-2	TRBD2	TRBJ2-1	few	CASSRTSGGRNEQFF	TGTGCCAGCAGCCGAACTAGCGGGGGAAGGAATGAGCAGTTCTTC
TRBV20-1	.	TRBJ1-3	.	CSARVVGSGNTIYF	TGCAGTGCTAGAGTGGTAGGCTCTGGAAACACCATATATTTT
TRBV20-1	.	TRBJ2-4	.	CSADRGLKNIQYF	TGCAGTGCTGACCGGGGCCTAAAAAACATTCAGTACTTC
TRBV5-1	TRBD1	TRBJ1-2	many	CASSLTGDDGYTF	TGCGCCAGCAGCTTAACAGGGGACGATGGCTACACCTTC
TRBV27	.	TRBJ2-5	.	CASKGPKETQYF	TGTGCCAGCAAGGGTCCAAAAGAGACCCAGTACTTC
TRBV9	TRBD1	TRBJ2-7	many	CASSPWDRATYEQYF	TGTGCCAGCAGCCCATGGGACAGGGCGACCTACGAGCAGTACTTC
TRBV11-3	.	TRBJ1-1	.	CASSQGSMNTEAFF	TGTGCCAGCAGTCAAGGTAGTATGAACACTGAAGCTTTCTTT
TRBV7-9	TRBD2	TRBJ2-5	few	CASSLDLAGVETQYF	TGTGCCAGCAGCTTAGATCTAGCGGGAGTGGAGACCCAGTACTTC
TRBV4-1	.	TRBJ2-1	many	CASSQGSNEQFF	TGCGCCAGCAGCCAAGGGAGCAATGAGCAGTTCTTC
TRBV29-1	TRBD1	TRBJ1-1	.	CSVEGTGGLNTEAFF	TGCAGCGTTGAAGGGACAGGGGGCCTGAACACTGAAGCTTTCTTT
TRBV12-3/TRBV12-4	.	TRBJ2-1	few	CASSLSGVVAEQFF	TGTGCCAGCAGTTTATCAGGGGTAGTGGCTGAGCAGTTCTTC
TRBV20-1	.	TRBJ2-2	many	CSVPWEDPGELFF	TGCAGTGTTCCCTGGGAGGACCCCGGGGAGCTGTTTTTT
TRBV28	.	TRBJ2-5	.	CASSLGHQETQYF	TGTGCCAGCAGTTTGGGACACCAAGAGACCCAGTACTTC
TRBV20-1	.	TRBJ2-1	many	CSARVGSVPYEQFF	TGCAGTGCTAGAGTCGGGAGCGTCCCTTATGAGCAGTTCTTC
TRBV7-9	.	TRBJ1-2	.	CASSLKEMDGYTF	TGTGCCAGCAGCTTAAAGGAGATGGATGGCTACACCTTC
TRBV20-1	.	TRBJ1-2	few	CSARDSMALEVAGGYTF	TGCAGTGCTAGAGATTCAATGGCATTGGAGGTCGCCGGCGGCTACACCTTC
TRBV20-1	.	TRBJ2-1	few	CSASYNEQFF	TGCAGTGCTTCATACAATGAGCAGTTCTTC
TRBV7-2	.	TRBJ1-4	.	CAGSLGDNSGEKLFF	TGTGCCGGCAGCTTAGGGGACAACTCGGGGGAAAAACTGTTTTTT
TRBV27	.	TRBJ1-1	.	CASTRSGMGTEALF	TGTGCCAGCACCCGATCGGGTATGGGCACTGAAGCTCTCTTT
TRBV20-1	TRBD2	TRBJ2-1	.	CRAWNRAGGRDNEQFF	TGCAGAGCCTGGAATCGTGCGGGAGGGAGGGACAATGAGCAGTTCTTC
TRBV27	TRBD1	TRBJ2-7	.	CASSWNRGYEQYF	TGTGCCAGCAGTTGGAACAGGGGTTACGAGCAGTACTTC
TRBV12-3/TRBV12-4	.	TRBJ1-1	few	CASSSGGFGSPNTEAFF	TGTGCCAGCAGCTCTGGGGGATTCGGGAGTCCGAACACTGAAGCTTTCTTT
TRBV20-1	.	TRBJ1-1	once	CSESQGGEAFF	TGCAGTGAGAGTCAGGGTGGTGAAGCTTTCTTT
TRBV3-1	TRBD1	TRBJ2-5	many	CASSQEGQAFQETQYF	TGTGCCAGCAGCCAAGAGGGACAGGCCTTCCAAGAGACCCAGTACTTC
TRBV7-3	.	TRBJ2-1	once	CASSPGGGNEQFF	TGTGCCAGCAGCCCGGGCGGAGGCAATGAGCAGTTCTTC
TRBV7-2	.	TRBJ1-6	.	CASSLLGLNSPLHF	TGTGCCAGCAGCTTATTGGGACTTAATTCACCCCTCCACTTT
TRBV27	.	TRBJ2-1	.	CASSRPEEGYNEQFF	TGTGCCAGCAGTCGTCCAGAGGAAGGTTACAATGAGCAGTTCTTC
TRBV6-2/TRBV6-3	.	TRBJ1-5	.	CASSINRFLGNQPQHF	TGTGCCAGCAGCATCAACAGGTTCTTAGGAAATCAGCCCCAGCATTTT
TRBV11-3	.	TRBJ2-1	.	CASSLPSAYNEQFF	TGTGCCAGCAGCCTACCTAGCGCCTACAATGAGCAGTTCTTC